This entry concerns a single T cell receptor beta chain. Its target is not known. This record comes from a study of monozygotic twins with inflammatory bowel disease. Study results and limitations: No one strong IBD-associated signal or clonotype was supported. IBD patients carried less diverse TCRbeta repertoires (inverse Simpson) than healthy co-twins.

cDNA was made in eight separate reactions per sample. TCRdb reanalyzed the 5' RACE reads, giving one entry per CDR3 protein sequence and no DNA. In total, the table holds hundreds of thousands of distinct CDR3 sequences. CDR3 length equals 15 residues. CDR1 and CDR2 from the germline V gene are SGHDT and YYEEEE. The TCR comes from a human donor with ulcerative colitis or Crohn's disease, or a healthy co-twin of an affected twin (not recorded which). V and J are TRBV5-6 and TRBJ2-5; TCRdb picks TRBD2, but there is no DNA to check that call. Sequencing was performed on blood. CDR3 region: CASSLHPSAGETQYF.